The next 5 T cell receptor beta chains were all read from a single sample in a study of human T cells and chemical hapten exposure. TCRdb fed the 5' RACE reads into MiXCR, producing one record per CDR3 protein. The repertoire has fewer than 150,000 distinct CDR3 sequences, approximately 19% of them found once; the top ten carry about 3%. Unfractionated whole blood was the source of the extracted total RNA. All receptors come from a human donor in good health.

The CDR3 coding sequence is TGTGCCAGCAACCGACAGGGGGACCTAGATACGCAGTATTTT. The encoded protein is CASNRQGDLDTQYF. The chain is built from TRBV6-2 or TRBV6-3 and TRBJ2-3, with TRBD1 matching 9 bases. Germline loops: CDR1 MNHEY, CDR2 SVGEGT. V lost 7 bases to trimming and J lost 5 bases; unmatched junction nucleotides: 7. The CDR3 runs to 14 residues.

This clonotype was detected only a few times. V usage is TRBV7-8 and J usage is TRBJ1-1; possible D gene TRBD1, 6 bases. This CDR3 is 14 amino acids long. In germline, CDR1 is SGHVS, CDR2 FQNEAQ. Trimming cost V 3 bases and J 1 base, with 9 bases left between them. This CDR3 is CASSFRGENTEAFF. The CDR3 DNA sequence: TGTGCCAGCAGCTTCAGGGGCGAGAACACTGAAGCTTTCTTT.

The rearrangement links TRBV12-3 or TRBV12-4 to TRBJ1-5, with 7 bases identical to TRBD1. The CDR3 has 15 amino acids. The J segment lost 0 bases and the V segment lost 6 bases, leaving 5 bases of the junction unmatched. The CDR3 loop is CASRGQPNSNQPQHF. The CDR3 DNA reads TGTGCCAGCAGGGGACAGCCTAATAGCAATCAGCCCCAGCATTTT.

This clonotype was seen a handful of times. The chain joins TRBV29-1 to TRBJ2-3, with 7 bases fitting TRBD1. Trimming at V came to 6 bases and at J to 0 bases, leaving 6 bases not matched to a gene. The CDR3 has 14 residues. Germline assignment: CDR1 SQVTM and CDR2 ANQGSEA. CDR3 sequence (DNA): TGCAGCGTCGCCCGACAGGGAAGCACAGATACGCAGTATTTT. Encoded protein: CSVARQGSTDTQYF.

This clonotype was seen a few times. The chain carries TRBV5-6 and TRBJ1-5; 9 nucleotides line up with TRBD1. The CDR3 contains 15 residues. CDR1 and CDR2 (germline): SGHDT, YYEEEE. V was pared by 0 bases and J by 6 bases, with 4 bases of the junction left unmatched. The CDR3 protein is CASSLDRGRSQPQHF. The CDR3 bases are TGTGCCAGCAGCTTGGACAGGGGGCGAAGTCAGCCCCAGCATTTT.